This is a list of T cell receptor beta chains from one sample in a study of blood T cell repertoires in COVID-19. The table came from immunoSEQ multiplex PCR; TCRdb's copy has only in-frame clones and leaves some out. The sample comprises about 15,000 clones, 80% of which are singletons, and approximately 15% rests with the top ten. The specimen sequenced was peripheral blood. These receptors all come from a human donor in a cohort sampled during active COVID-19. Each CDR3 is given with its conserved first and last residue. The D gene is left open where the match is weak. Rows may omit the clone size; those that give it use once, few, many or a size class.

>TRBJ2-2|NA|NA|TRBV13
CASSARTRRYTGELFF
TGTGCCAGCAGCGCCCGGACAAGGCGATACACCGGGGAGCTGTTTTTT
>TRBJ1-2|NA|NA|TRBV10-3
CAISESYRDYGYTF
TGTGCCATCAGTGAAAGTTACAGGGACTATGGCTACACCTTC
>TRBJ1-2|TRBD1|NA|TRBV10-3
CATGTGDPANYGYTF
TGTGCCACCGGGACAGGGGACCCAGCTAACTATGGCTACACCTTC
>TRBJ2-2|NA|few|TRBV4-3
CASSQAGTGELFF
TGCGCCAGCAGCCAAGCCGGCACCGGGGAGCTGTTTTTT
>TRBJ2-7|TRBD2|few|TRBV5-6
CASTHGQRGAYEQYF
TGTGCCAGCACCCACGGTCAGCGGGGTGCCTACGAGCAGTACTTC
>TRBJ2-5|NA|NA|TRBV7-9
CASSFPNQETQYF
TGTGCCAGCAGCTTCCCCAACCAAGAGACCCAGTACTTC
>TRBJ2-3|TRBD2|NA|TRBV9
CASSLAGGGNTQYF
TGTGCCAGTTCCCTAGCGGGGGGGGGAAATACGCAGTATTTT
>TRBJ1-6|NA|few|TRBV19
CASRGAGNSPLHF
TGTGCCAGTAGAGGGGCGGGAAATTCACCCCTCCACTTT
>TRBJ1-5|NA|NA|TRBV4-3
CASSQDRTESSNQPQHF
TGCGCCAGCAGCCAAGATCGTACAGAATCTAGCAATCAGCCCCAGCATTTT
>TRBJ2-7|TRBD2|NA|TRBV11-3
CASSSRTSGAYEQYF
TGTGCCAGCAGCTCCAGGACTAGCGGGGCCTACGAGCAGTACTTC
>TRBJ1-3|NA|few|TRBV7-2
CASSPDSNSGNTIYF
TGTGCCAGCAGCCCGGACAGTAACTCTGGAAACACCATATATTTT
>TRBJ1-1|NA|NA|TRBV12-3/TRBV12-4
CATGSQLNTEAFF
TGTGCGACGGGTTCTCAGCTGAACACTGAAGCTTTCTTT
>TRBJ1-5|NA|NA|TRBV7-2
CASSFSSQNNQPQHF
TGTGCCAGCAGCTTCTCGTCACAGAACAATCAGCCCCAGCATTTT
>TRBJ1-4|NA|NA|TRBV5-5
CASSLEGTGINEKLFF
TGTGCCAGCAGCTTGGAGGGTACAGGGATTAATGAAAAACTGTTTTTT
>TRBJ2-2|NA|once|TRBV6-1
CASSETLLGSAHTGELFF
TGTGCCAGCAGTGAGACCCTTTTAGGTAGCGCGCACACCGGGGAGCTGTTTTTT
>TRBJ2-7|TRBD2|NA|TRBV27
CASSYRGGSSYEQYF
TGTGCCAGCAGTTACCGGGGGGGAAGCTCCTACGAGCAGTACTTC
>TRBJ1-5|NA|NA|TRBV27
CASSPDRWGNQPQHF
TGTGCCAGCAGCCCAGACAGGTGGGGCAATCAGCCCCAGCATTTT
>TRBJ1-2|NA|NA|TRBV3-1/TRBV3-2
CASSQGEYGYTF
TGTGCCAGCAGCCAAGGAGAGTATGGCTACACCTTC
>TRBJ2-3|NA|few|TRBV6-5
CASGRGYTDTQYF
TGTGCCAGCGGTCGGGGGTACACAGATACGCAGTATTTT
>TRBJ2-3|NA|NA|TRBV12-3/TRBV12-4
CASSRQTDTQYF
TGTGCCAGCAGCCGACAGACGGATACGCAGTATTTT
>TRBJ2-7|NA|once|TRBV6-1
CASSVGRGASSYEQYF
TGTGCCAGCAGTGTCGGACGGGGGGCTAGCTCCTACGAGCAGTACTTC
>TRBJ1-2|TRBD1|NA|TRBV6-5
CASSPSTGTGAGYTF
TGTGCCAGCAGTCCATCCACCGGGACAGGCGCTGGCTACACCTTC
>TRBJ2-5|TRBD1|NA|TRBV19
CASSIAGTGQETQYF
TGTGCCAGTAGTATCGCTGGGACAGGTCAAGAGACCCAGTACTTC
>TRBJ1-1|TRBD1|NA|TRBV5-1
CASSLGPKQGRTEAFF
TGCGCCAGCAGCTTGGGCCCAAAACAGGGGCGGACTGAAGCTTTCTTT
>TRBJ1-5|TRBD1|NA|TRBV25-1
CASSESGTVGQPQHF
TGTGCCAGCAGTGAATCAGGGACAGTCGGGCAGCCCCAGCATTTT
>TRBJ2-7|TRBD1|NA|TRBV2
CASTWTGAAEQYF
TGTGCCAGCACCTGGACAGGGGCTGCCGAGCAGTACTTC
>TRBJ1-2|NA|NA|TRBV23-1
CASSETDYGYTF
TGCGCCAGCAGTGAGACAGACTATGGCTACACCTTC
>TRBJ2-6|TRBD1|NA|TRBV14
CASSHSLRTGPDSGANVLTF
TGTGCCAGCAGCCACTCCCTCAGGACAGGGCCCGACTCTGGGGCCAACGTCCTGACTTTC
>TRBJ1-2|NA|NA|TRBV3-1/TRBV3-2
CASSPGHPEGGYTF
TGTGCCAGCAGCCCGGGACACCCTGAGGGCGGCTACACCTTC
>TRBJ2-7|TRBD2|NA|TRBV9
CASSVAGGTEQYF
TGTGCCAGCAGCGTAGCGGGGGGGACCGAGCAGTACTTC
>TRBJ2-1|TRBD1|NA|TRBV10-1
CASSTNTGTGGFQIALDEQFF
TGCGCCAGCAGTACTAATACCGGGACAGGGGGCTTCCAAATCGCCTTGGATGAGCAGTTCTTC
>TRBJ2-7|NA|few|TRBV20-1
CSARSGFEQYF
TGCAGTGCTAGATCGGGGTTTGAGCAGTACTTC
>TRBJ1-1|NA|NA|TRBV6-2/TRBV6-3
CASSYFFLGGDTEAFF
TGTGCCAGCAGTTACTTTTTCCTGGGAGGGGACACTGAAGCTTTCTTT
>TRBJ2-6|NA|NA|TRBV19
CARDWGGAGANVLTF
TGTGCCAGGGACTGGGGGGGCGCTGGGGCCAACGTCCTGACTTTC
>TRBJ2-7|TRBD2|NA|TRBV7-2
CASSRPSGGAGEQYF
TGTGCCAGCAGCCGCCCTAGCGGGGGGGCCGGCGAGCAGTACTTC
>TRBJ1-1|NA|NA|TRBV3-1/TRBV3-2
CASSQDNRAGGAFF
TGTGCCAGCAGCCAAGATAATAGGGCCGGAGGAGCTTTCTTT
>TRBJ2-1|TRBD2|NA|TRBV7-8
CASSLEASGGYNEQFF
TGTGCCAGCAGCTTAGAAGCTAGCGGGGGGTACAATGAGCAGTTCTTC
>TRBJ2-3|TRBD2|few|TRBV7-8
CASSRLAGGTTDTQYF
TGTGCCAGCAGCCGACTAGCGGGGGGGACCACAGATACGCAGTATTTT
>TRBJ1-5|NA|NA|TRBV15
CATGTPNQPQHF
TGTGCCACTGGGACACCGAATCAGCCCCAGCATTTT
>TRBJ2-5|NA|NA|TRBV7-8
CASSLGTAQETQYF
TGTGCCAGCAGCTTAGGTACAGCCCAAGAGACCCAGTACTTC
>TRBJ2-7|NA|NA|TRBV9
CASSPGGGQVIYEQYF
TGTGCCAGCAGCCCGGGCGGGGGCCAAGTTATCTACGAGCAGTACTTC
>TRBJ2-1|TRBD2|few|TRBV7-6
CASSLATSGEQFF
TGTGCCAGCAGCTTAGCGACTAGCGGAGAGCAGTTCTTC
>TRBJ1-4|TRBD1|NA|TRBV19
CASSKTDRGNEKLFF
TGTGCCAGTAGTAAAACTGACAGGGGTAATGAAAAACTGTTTTTT
>TRBJ2-1|TRBD2|NA|TRBV6-5
CVSSSYGLVHEQFF
TGTGTCAGCAGTTCCTACGGACTAGTCCATGAGCAGTTCTTC
>TRBJ2-3|NA|NA|TRBV4-2
CASSQPLTGGTDTQYF
TGTGCCAGCAGCCAACCCCTGACAGGAGGCACAGATACGCAGTATTTT
>TRBJ1-4|TRBD1|NA|TRBV7-9
CASSLSQGAQTNEKLFF
TGTGCCAGCAGCTTATCACAGGGGGCGCAGACTAATGAAAAACTGTTTTTT
>TRBJ2-1|TRBD2|NA|TRBV29-1
CSVGIAGDDSHNEQFF
TGCAGCGTTGGCATAGCGGGAGACGACAGCCACAATGAGCAGTTCTTC
>TRBJ2-5|NA|NA|TRBV2
CASSEGTRSPSQYF
TGTGCCAGCAGTGAAGGGACTCGATCGCCCTCCCAGTACTTC
>TRBJ2-7|NA|NA|TRBV6-5
CASRLQVLNYEQYF
TGTGCCAGCAGATTACAAGTATTAAACTACGAGCAGTACTTC
>TRBJ1-3|NA|NA|TRBV25-1
CASFGRENTIYF
TGTGCCAGCTTCGGACGGGAGAACACCATATATTTT
>TRBJ1-4|TRBD1|NA|TRBV9
CASSPPTGGVEKLFF
TGTGCCAGCAGCCCCCCGACAGGGGGCGTTGAAAAACTGTTTTTT
>TRBJ1-5|NA|few|TRBV4-2
CASSQYRESNQPQHF
TGTGCCAGCAGCCAATACAGGGAGAGCAATCAGCCCCAGCATTTT
>TRBJ1-1|TRBD1|NA|TRBV7-9
CASSPQTGEDTEAFF
TGTGCCAGCAGCCCGCAGACAGGGGAGGACACTGAAGCTTTCTTT
>TRBJ2-5|TRBD1|NA|TRBV3-1/TRBV3-2
CASSPGTGETQYF
TGTGCCAGCAGCCCGGGGACAGGGGAGACCCAGTACTTC
>TRBJ2-4|TRBD1|once|TRBV11-2
CASSPTRRGNIQYF
TGTGCCAGCAGCCCTACCCGCAGGGGGAACATTCAGTACTTC
>TRBJ2-5|TRBD1|NA|TRBV19
CASSTGQGRETQYF
TGTGCCAGTAGTACCGGACAGGGCCGGGAGACCCAGTACTTC